This is a list of T cell receptor beta chains from one sample in a study of control samples from healthy donors and cancer patients. Using immunoSEQ multiplex PCR, the repertoire was profiled, and TCRdb retains in-frame clones only, with some absent. This table holds some 48,000 clones, about 94% found once. The sample comprised PBMCs. All receptors come from a woman in her forties or fifties with head and neck cancer. Both conserved end residues are trimmed from each CDR3. Each record gives: V gene, J gene, CDR3 length, CDR3 protein.

V gene: TRBV5-4
J gene: TRBJ2-3
CDR3 length: 13
CDR3 protein: ASSLGGQGRTTQY

V gene: TRBV6-5
J gene: TRBJ1-5
CDR3 length: 10
CDR3 protein: ANGQGNQPQH

V gene: TRBV7-9
J gene: TRBJ1-1
CDR3 length: 12
CDR3 protein: ASSFGREGTEAF

V gene: TRBV28
J gene: TRBJ1-1
CDR3 length: 10
CDR3 protein: ASSPRGQEAF

V gene: TRBV5-1
J gene: TRBJ2-2
CDR3 length: 13
CDR3 protein: ASSLSGGDTGELF

V gene: TRBV15
J gene: TRBJ1-2
CDR3 length: 12
CDR3 protein: ATSRDGSNYGYT

V gene: TRBV21-1
J gene: TRBJ2-7
CDR3 length: 14
CDR3 protein: ASIRCQGVERYEQY

V gene: TRBV4-1
J gene: TRBJ1-4
CDR3 length: 15
CDR3 protein: ASSQVTGGSPNEKLF

V gene: TRBV6-6
J gene: TRBJ2-5
CDR3 length: 11
CDR3 protein: ASSSDRQETQY

V gene: TRBV19
J gene: TRBJ2-1
CDR3 length: 13
CDR3 protein: ASSIPGLRTIEQF